This TCR beta chain originates from a study of CD8 T cells in Susac syndrome. CDR1 is SNHLY, CDR2 FYNNEI, per germline. Trimming removed 8 bases from V and 2 bases from J; junction bases left unmatched: 5. This CDR3 has 13 amino acids. An input of about 0.45 to 1 ug of RNA was subjected to reverse transcription using random hexamers. TCRdb analysed the immunoSEQ multiplex PCR reads with MiXCR anew, one entry per CDR3 protein. The sample records about 140,000 distinct CDR3 sequences, approximately 95% being singletons. Notes on the study in general: None of the CD4+ T cell repertoires in Susac syndrome showed clonal expansion.

TCR beta sequences were obtained from blood CD8+ and CD4+ T cells. Patients with Susac syndrome met diagnostic criteria that were recently defined for definite or probable disease. This clonotype has a single count. What it binds is not known. The TCR comes from a human donor with Susac syndrome. Sequenced input: CD4+ T cells from PBMCs. The V and J genes are TRBV2 and TRBJ2-5, with 7 bases matching TRBD2. The CDR3 sequence: CASELATQETQYF. CDR3 DNA: TGTGCCAGCGAACTAGCGACACAAGAGACCCAGTACTTC.